This TCR beta chain was sequenced in a study of shared clonotypes between healthy human individuals. Study-wide results and limits: Across subsets, estimated richness was generally greater for naive than for memory populations. The authors sampled blood alone, and tissue repertoires likely differ.

It was at deep level that the assay was run. Repertoires were generated with immunoSEQ multiplex PCR, while TCRdb's copy carries only in-frame clones and drops some. The sample has about 2.3 million clones, 85% to 95% seen once. Trimming took off 4 bases at V and 0 bases at J, with 10 bases between the two ends. This CDR3 is 15 amino acids long. The germline gives CDR1 SEHNR, CDR2 FQNEAQ (reference sequence). In the case of this clone: Its antigen is unknown.

This clonotype originated in a man aged 18-30 years in good health. Some clones in this sample may be carry-over from other donors' samples. The chain joins TRBV7-9 to TRBJ1-3; perhaps TRBD1 as D (6 bases). Material: naive CD4+ T cells from PBMCs. Subset reported: CD45RA+ positively selected. The CDR3 spells CASSSQGFSGNTIYF. CDR3 DNA sequence: TGTGCCAGCAGCTCACAGGGTTTCTCTGGAAACACCATATATTTT.